These T cell receptor beta chains were read from a single sample in a study of blood T cell repertoires in COVID-19. This table comes from immunoSEQ multiplex PCR, and its TCRdb copy is limited to in-frame clones, with some not included. Among just over 70,000 clones listed, about 80% were seen once. Sequenced sample: peripheral blood. Every receptor here comes from a woman in her 70s with acute or convalescent COVID-19. CDR3s include the opening cysteine and the closing phenylalanine or tryptophan. The order of the fields is D gene, clone size, V gene, J gene, CDR3 protein, CDR3 DNA. A D gene is named only where the DNA matches it firmly. Clone sizes are given selectively: once, few, many, or a class where the clone is expanded.

d_gene: NA
abundance: NA
v_gene: TRBV12-3/TRBV12-4
j_gene: TRBJ1-1
CDR3aa: CASSYEGAEAFF
CDR3nt: TGTGCCAGCAGTTACGAAGGGGCTGAAGCTTTCTTT

d_gene: NA
abundance: NA
v_gene: TRBV6-5
j_gene: TRBJ1-1
CDR3aa: CASSSRDGRDTEAFF
CDR3nt: TGTGCCAGCAGCTCCAGGGACGGGAGAGACACTGAAGCTTTCTTT

d_gene: TRBD1
abundance: once
v_gene: TRBV9
j_gene: TRBJ2-7
CDR3aa: CASRETGGGEQYF
CDR3nt: TGTGCCAGCAGGGAGACAGGGGGCGGCGAGCAGTACTTC

d_gene: TRBD1
abundance: NA
v_gene: TRBV5-4
j_gene: TRBJ2-7
CDR3aa: CASSLIGGQSEQYF
CDR3nt: TGTGCCAGCAGCTTAATAGGGGGCCAGTCCGAGCAGTACTTC

d_gene: NA
abundance: NA
v_gene: TRBV7-2
j_gene: TRBJ1-2
CDR3aa: CASSLTGFNGYTF
CDR3nt: TGTGCCAGCAGCCTAACAGGGTTCAATGGCTACACCTTC

d_gene: TRBD1
abundance: NA
v_gene: TRBV5-1
j_gene: TRBJ1-2
CDR3aa: CASSTRQGSYGYTF
CDR3nt: TGCGCCAGCAGCACCAGACAGGGATCTTACGGCTACACCTTC

d_gene: NA
abundance: few
v_gene: TRBV5-1
j_gene: TRBJ1-1
CDR3aa: CASSTGNRRNTEAFF
CDR3nt: TGCGCCAGCTCGACGGGTAACAGGCGTAACACTGAAGCTTTCTTT

d_gene: NA
abundance: NA
v_gene: TRBV19
j_gene: TRBJ2-3
CDR3aa: CATKDGGTDTQYF
CDR3nt: TGTGCCACGAAAGATGGAGGCACAGATACGCAGTATTTT

d_gene: NA
abundance: few
v_gene: TRBV6-5
j_gene: TRBJ2-3
CDR3aa: CASSYSRVESDTQYF
CDR3nt: TGTGCCAGCAGTTACTCGAGGGTGGAGTCAGATACGCAGTATTTT

d_gene: TRBD1
abundance: NA
v_gene: TRBV6-6
j_gene: TRBJ2-7
CDR3aa: CASSGTGRITYEQYF
CDR3nt: TGTGCCAGCAGTGGGACAGGGCGAATTACCTACGAGCAGTACTTC

d_gene: NA
abundance: NA
v_gene: TRBV6-6
j_gene: TRBJ2-1
CDR3aa: CASTPTGVNEQFF
CDR3nt: TGTGCCAGCACCCCTACGGGGGTCAATGAGCAGTTCTTC

d_gene: NA
abundance: NA
v_gene: TRBV5-6
j_gene: TRBJ1-3
CDR3aa: CASSLKGLGNTIYF
CDR3nt: TGTGCCAGCAGCTTGAAGGGGCTGGGAAACACCATATATTTT

d_gene: NA
abundance: many
v_gene: TRBV6-5
j_gene: TRBJ1-6
CDR3aa: CASSYGGGGYSPLHF
CDR3nt: TGTGCCAGCAGTTACGGGGGAGGGGGGTATTCACCCCTCCACTTT

d_gene: NA
abundance: NA
v_gene: TRBV5-4
j_gene: TRBJ2-5
CDR3aa: CASSEGGLTKETQYF
CDR3nt: TGTGCCAGCAGCGAGGGGGGACTAACCAAAGAGACCCAGTACTTC

d_gene: NA
abundance: NA
v_gene: TRBV11-3
j_gene: TRBJ2-2
CDR3aa: CASSLLSGYRNTGELFF
CDR3nt: TGTGCCAGCAGCTTATTGTCGGGGTATAGGAACACCGGGGAGCTGTTTTTT

d_gene: NA
abundance: few
v_gene: TRBV27
j_gene: TRBJ2-7
CDR3aa: CASRTPTGVEQYF
CDR3nt: TGTGCCAGCAGGACCCCCACTGGAGTCGAGCAGTACTTC

d_gene: TRBD2
abundance: NA
v_gene: TRBV9
j_gene: TRBJ2-2
CDR3aa: CASSVGASGTTGELFF
CDR3nt: TGTGCCAGCAGCGTAGGGGCTAGCGGGACCACCGGGGAGCTGTTTTTT

d_gene: TRBD1
abundance: few
v_gene: TRBV3-1/TRBV3-2
j_gene: TRBJ2-7
CDR3aa: CASSQDLMTGILYEQYF
CDR3nt: TGTGCCAGCAGCCAAGATTTGATGACAGGGATTCTCTACGAGCAGTACTTC

d_gene: NA
abundance: NA
v_gene: TRBV5-6
j_gene: TRBJ1-2
CDR3aa: CASSFDSFVFYGYTF
CDR3nt: TGTGCCAGCAGCTTTGACAGCTTCGTCTTCTATGGCTACACCTTC

d_gene: TRBD1
abundance: NA
v_gene: TRBV11-2
j_gene: TRBJ1-2
CDR3aa: CASSRRGDRAYGYTF
CDR3nt: TGTGCCAGCAGCCGTCGGGGGGACAGGGCCTATGGCTACACCTTC

d_gene: NA
abundance: NA
v_gene: TRBV30
j_gene: TRBJ1-2
CDR3aa: CAWSTWTAMSGGYTF
CDR3nt: TGTGCCTGGAGTACTTGGACAGCCATGTCCGGTGGCTACACCTTC

d_gene: NA
abundance: few
v_gene: TRBV6-5
j_gene: TRBJ1-4
CDR3aa: CASNRGGATTEKLFF
CDR3nt: TGTGCCAGCAATAGGGGGGGAGCTACTACTGAAAAACTGTTTTTT

d_gene: NA
abundance: NA
v_gene: TRBV5-1
j_gene: TRBJ1-1
CDR3aa: CASSLEAGRSTEAFF
CDR3nt: TGCGCCAGCAGCTTGGAGGCGGGGAGGAGCACTGAAGCTTTCTTT

d_gene: NA
abundance: NA
v_gene: TRBV6-6
j_gene: TRBJ1-2
CDR3aa: CASSYPSGVYGYTF
CDR3nt: TGTGCCAGCAGTTACCCGAGCGGGGTTTATGGCTACACCTTC

d_gene: NA
abundance: NA
v_gene: TRBV7-9
j_gene: TRBJ1-2
CDR3aa: CASSHRDSHYGYTF
CDR3nt: TGTGCCAGCAGTCACCGGGACTCTCACTATGGCTACACCTTC

d_gene: NA
abundance: once
v_gene: TRBV19
j_gene: TRBJ1-1
CDR3aa: CASSMSRQGATEAFF
CDR3nt: TGTGCCAGTAGTATGAGTCGGCAGGGTGCGACTGAAGCTTTCTTT

d_gene: TRBD1
abundance: few
v_gene: TRBV28
j_gene: TRBJ1-5
CDR3aa: CASSLRQGATRRQPQHF
CDR3nt: TGTGCCAGCAGTTTACGGCAGGGGGCTACTCGGAGGCAGCCCCAGCATTTT

d_gene: NA
abundance: NA
v_gene: TRBV28
j_gene: TRBJ1-2
CDR3aa: CASTIQKLRGFGYTF
CDR3nt: TGTGCCAGCACGATACAAAAACTACGAGGCTTTGGCTACACCTTC

d_gene: TRBD2
abundance: once
v_gene: TRBV24-1
j_gene: TRBJ2-1
CDR3aa: CATSATLTSGEQFF
CDR3nt: TGTGCCACCAGTGCCACATTAACTAGCGGTGAGCAGTTCTTC

d_gene: TRBD2
abundance: NA
v_gene: TRBV5-1
j_gene: TRBJ2-1
CDR3aa: CASKASGGASFSYNEQFF
CDR3nt: TGCGCCAGCAAGGCTAGCGGGGGGGCTTCCTTCTCCTACAATGAGCAGTTCTTC

d_gene: NA
abundance: NA
v_gene: TRBV19
j_gene: TRBJ1-1
CDR3aa: CASSFQGRNTEAFF
CDR3nt: TGTGCCAGTAGTTTCCAGGGGCGGAACACTGAAGCTTTCTTT

d_gene: NA
abundance: NA
v_gene: TRBV6-1
j_gene: TRBJ1-2
CDR3aa: CASSESGTRYGYTF
CDR3nt: TGTGCCAGCAGTGAATCTGGCACCCGATATGGCTACACCTTC

d_gene: TRBD1
abundance: NA
v_gene: TRBV6-4
j_gene: TRBJ1-2
CDR3aa: CASSRAGTGDGYTF
CDR3nt: TGTGCCAGCAGCAGAGCCGGGACAGGGGATGGCTACACCTTC

d_gene: NA
abundance: once
v_gene: TRBV6-5
j_gene: TRBJ2-5
CDR3aa: CASSYSFGTSIQVYF
CDR3nt: TGTGCCAGCAGTTACTCGTTCGGGACAAGTATCCAAGTGTACTTC

d_gene: NA
abundance: few
v_gene: TRBV3-1/TRBV3-2
j_gene: TRBJ1-6
CDR3aa: CASSTRVMTGPSPLHF
CDR3nt: TGTGCCAGCAGCACGAGGGTAATGACAGGTCCTTCACCCCTCCACTTT

d_gene: NA
abundance: NA
v_gene: TRBV19
j_gene: TRBJ2-2
CDR3aa: CASSTYTGELFF
CDR3nt: TGTGCCAGTAGTACCTACACCGGGGAGCTGTTTTTT

d_gene: NA
abundance: NA
v_gene: TRBV7-3
j_gene: TRBJ2-1
CDR3aa: CASSLTNRVNEQFF
CDR3nt: TGTGCCAGCAGCTTAACAAACAGGGTCAATGAGCAGTTCTTC

d_gene: NA
abundance: few
v_gene: TRBV7-6
j_gene: TRBJ1-3
CDR3aa: CASSLSTGRIFSGNTIYF
CDR3nt: TGTGCCAGCAGCCTAAGTACAGGACGGATCTTCTCTGGAAACACCATATATTTT

d_gene: TRBD2
abundance: NA
v_gene: TRBV4-2
j_gene: TRBJ2-7
CDR3aa: CASSQMGGSDYEQYF
CDR3nt: TGTGCCAGCAGCCAAATGGGGGGGAGCGATTACGAGCAGTACTTC

d_gene: TRBD1
abundance: NA
v_gene: TRBV5-1
j_gene: TRBJ1-1
CDR3aa: CASSFGGTGRTEAFF
CDR3nt: TGCGCCAGCAGCTTTGGTGGGACAGGGAGGACTGAAGCTTTCTTT

d_gene: NA
abundance: NA
v_gene: TRBV6-5
j_gene: TRBJ1-1
CDR3aa: CASSRRQGGDTEAFF
CDR3nt: TGTGCCAGCAGTCGAAGGCAGGGTGGGGACACTGAAGCTTTCTTT

d_gene: NA
abundance: NA
v_gene: TRBV6-5
j_gene: TRBJ1-2
CDR3aa: CASYVNPPLAYGYTF
CDR3nt: TGTGCCAGCTACGTCAATCCTCCCTTGGCCTATGGCTACACCTTC

d_gene: TRBD1
abundance: once
v_gene: TRBV7-3
j_gene: TRBJ1-2
CDR3aa: CASSLTGQDVDGYTF
CDR3nt: TGTGCCAGCAGCTTAACGGGACAGGATGTGGATGGCTACACCTTC

d_gene: TRBD1
abundance: NA
v_gene: TRBV4-1
j_gene: TRBJ2-7
CDR3aa: CASSARDSDIYEQYF
CDR3nt: TGCGCCAGCAGCGCCCGGGACAGTGATATCTACGAGCAGTACTTC

d_gene: TRBD1
abundance: NA
v_gene: TRBV27
j_gene: TRBJ1-5
CDR3aa: CASSLAGGLGNQPQHF
CDR3nt: TGTGCCAGCAGTTTAGCAGGGGGCTTGGGCAATCAGCCCCAGCATTTT

d_gene: NA
abundance: once
v_gene: TRBV7-3
j_gene: TRBJ1-4
CDR3aa: CASSLVAATNEKLFF
CDR3nt: TGTGCCAGCAGCTTAGTCGCGGCAACTAATGAAAAACTGTTTTTT

d_gene: NA
abundance: NA
v_gene: TRBV7-9
j_gene: TRBJ1-3
CDR3aa: CASSLGPPGQGNTIYF
CDR3nt: TGTGCCAGCAGCTTAGGTCCCCCAGGGCAGGGAAACACCATATATTTT

d_gene: NA
abundance: NA
v_gene: TRBV11-2
j_gene: TRBJ2-3
CDR3aa: CASSLSPSSTDTQYF
CDR3nt: TGTGCCAGCAGCTTAAGTCCGAGCAGCACAGATACGCAGTATTTT

d_gene: TRBD1
abundance: NA
v_gene: TRBV7-6
j_gene: TRBJ2-7
CDR3aa: CASSLVRDRGNEQYF
CDR3nt: TGTGCCAGCAGCTTAGTCCGGGACAGGGGCAACGAGCAGTACTTC

d_gene: NA
abundance: NA
v_gene: TRBV6-5
j_gene: TRBJ2-5
CDR3aa: CASMRGQRTQYF
CDR3nt: TGTGCCAGCATGCGGGGGCAAAGGACCCAGTACTTC

d_gene: TRBD1
abundance: NA
v_gene: TRBV10-1
j_gene: TRBJ2-1
CDR3aa: CASSDLSRTGTNEQFF
CDR3nt: TGCGCCAGCAGTGATCTCTCCCGGACAGGGACCAATGAGCAGTTCTTC

d_gene: NA
abundance: NA
v_gene: TRBV6-6
j_gene: TRBJ1-3
CDR3aa: CASRIQGSPGNTIYF
CDR3nt: TGTGCCAGCAGAATACAGGGCTCTCCTGGAAACACCATATATTTT

d_gene: NA
abundance: few
v_gene: TRBV19
j_gene: TRBJ1-1
CDR3aa: CASRLLVGAEAFF
CDR3nt: TGTGCCAGTAGGCTACTCGTAGGGGCTGAAGCTTTCTTT

d_gene: NA
abundance: NA
v_gene: TRBV10-3
j_gene: TRBJ1-2
CDR3aa: CANTRHEGYTF
CDR3nt: TGTGCCAACACTAGGCACGAAGGCTACACCTTC